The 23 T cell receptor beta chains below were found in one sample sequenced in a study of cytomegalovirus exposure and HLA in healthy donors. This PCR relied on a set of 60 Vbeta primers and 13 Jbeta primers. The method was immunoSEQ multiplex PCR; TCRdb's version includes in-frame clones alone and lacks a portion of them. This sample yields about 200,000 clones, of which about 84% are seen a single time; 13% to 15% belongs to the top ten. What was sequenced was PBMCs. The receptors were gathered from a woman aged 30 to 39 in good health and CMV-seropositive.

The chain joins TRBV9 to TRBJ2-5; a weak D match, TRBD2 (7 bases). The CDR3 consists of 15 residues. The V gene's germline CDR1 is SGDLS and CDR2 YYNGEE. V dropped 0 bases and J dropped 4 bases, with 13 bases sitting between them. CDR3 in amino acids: CASSVAGGPGETQYF. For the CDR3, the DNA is TGTGCCAGCAGCGTAGCCGGGGGGCCGGGAGAGACCCAGTACTTC.

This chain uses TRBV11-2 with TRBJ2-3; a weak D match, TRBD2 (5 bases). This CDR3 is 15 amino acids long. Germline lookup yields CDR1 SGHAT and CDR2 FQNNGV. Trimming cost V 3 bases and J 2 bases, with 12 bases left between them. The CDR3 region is CASSFEGGDTDTQYF. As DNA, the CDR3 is TGTGCCAGCAGCTTTGAAGGAGGTGACACAGATACGCAGTATTTT.

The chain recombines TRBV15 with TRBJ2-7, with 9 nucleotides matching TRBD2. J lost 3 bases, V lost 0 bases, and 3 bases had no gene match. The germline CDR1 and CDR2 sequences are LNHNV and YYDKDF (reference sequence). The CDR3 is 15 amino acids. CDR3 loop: CATSREVSGSYEQYF. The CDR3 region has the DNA TGTGCCACCAGCAGAGAAGTTAGCGGGAGCTACGAGCAGTACTTC.

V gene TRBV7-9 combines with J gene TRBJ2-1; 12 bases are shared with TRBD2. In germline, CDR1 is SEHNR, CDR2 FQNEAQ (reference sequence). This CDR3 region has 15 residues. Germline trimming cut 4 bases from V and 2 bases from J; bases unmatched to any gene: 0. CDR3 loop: CASSWTSGTYNEQFF. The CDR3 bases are TGTGCCAGCAGCTGGACTAGCGGGACCTACAATGAGCAGTTCTTC.

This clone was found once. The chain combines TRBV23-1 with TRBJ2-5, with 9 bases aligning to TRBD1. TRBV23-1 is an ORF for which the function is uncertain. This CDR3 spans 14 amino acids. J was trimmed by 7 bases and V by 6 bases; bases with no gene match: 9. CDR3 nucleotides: TGCGCCAGCAGCCAAGGGGACAGGGAAGGGACCCAGTACTTC. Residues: CASSQGDREGTQYF.

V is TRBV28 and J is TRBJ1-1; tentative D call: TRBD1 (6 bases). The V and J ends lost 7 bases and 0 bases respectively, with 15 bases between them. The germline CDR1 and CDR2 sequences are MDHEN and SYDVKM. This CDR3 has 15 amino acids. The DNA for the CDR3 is TGTGCCAGCACCTCCCCAGGGGCGATGAACACTGAAGCTTTCTTT. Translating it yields CASTSPGAMNTEAFF.

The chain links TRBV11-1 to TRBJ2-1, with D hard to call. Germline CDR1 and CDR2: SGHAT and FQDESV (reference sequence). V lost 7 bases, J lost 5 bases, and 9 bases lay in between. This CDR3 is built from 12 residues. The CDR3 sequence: CASMGAHNEQFF. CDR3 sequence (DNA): TGTGCCAGCATGGGCGCTCACAATGAGCAGTTCTTC. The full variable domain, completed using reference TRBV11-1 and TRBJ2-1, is EAEVAQSPRYKITEKSQAVAFWCDPISGHATLYWYRQILGQGPELLVQFQDESVVDDSQLPKDRFSAERLKGVDSTLKIQPAELGDSAMYLCASMGAHNEQFFGPGTRLTVL.

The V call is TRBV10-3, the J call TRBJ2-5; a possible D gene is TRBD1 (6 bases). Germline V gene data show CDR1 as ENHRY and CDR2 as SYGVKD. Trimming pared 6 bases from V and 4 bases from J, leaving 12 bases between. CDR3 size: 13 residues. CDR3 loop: CAIRQGRGETQYF. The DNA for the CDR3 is TGTGCCATCAGGCAGGGGAGAGGAGAGACCCAGTACTTC.

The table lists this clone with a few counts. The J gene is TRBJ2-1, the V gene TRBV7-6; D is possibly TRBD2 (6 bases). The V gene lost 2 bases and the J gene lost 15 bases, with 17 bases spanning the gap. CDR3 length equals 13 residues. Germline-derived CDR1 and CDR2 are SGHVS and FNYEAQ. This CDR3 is CASSLWVGGLGFF. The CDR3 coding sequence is TGTGCCAGCAGCTTATGGGTCGGGGGTTTAGGGTTCTTC. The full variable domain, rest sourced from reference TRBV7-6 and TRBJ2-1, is GAGVSQSPRYKVTKRGQDVALRCDPISGHVSLYWYRQALGQGPEFLTYFNYEAQQDKSGLPNDRFSAERPEGSISTLTIQRTEQRDSAMYRCASSLWVGGLGFFGPGTRLTVL.

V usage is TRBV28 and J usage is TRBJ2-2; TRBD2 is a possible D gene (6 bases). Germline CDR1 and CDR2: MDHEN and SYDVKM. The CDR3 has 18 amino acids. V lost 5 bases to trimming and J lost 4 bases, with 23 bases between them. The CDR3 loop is CASSPPALQGGGTGELFF. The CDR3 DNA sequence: TGTGCCAGCAGTCCCCCGGCCTTGCAGGGAGGAGGCACCGGGGAGCTGTTTTTT.

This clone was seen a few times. CDR3 loop: CASSLGGGGIYNEQFF. The CDR3 nucleotides are TGCGCCAGCAGCTTGGGAGGGGGGGGCATCTACAATGAGCAGTTCTTC. J is TRBJ2-1 and V is TRBV5-1; tentatively, D is TRBD2 (7 bases). This CDR3 has 16 amino acids. Germline CDR1 and CDR2: SGHRS and YFSETQ. V lost 0 bases, J lost 3 bases, and 13 bases lay in between.

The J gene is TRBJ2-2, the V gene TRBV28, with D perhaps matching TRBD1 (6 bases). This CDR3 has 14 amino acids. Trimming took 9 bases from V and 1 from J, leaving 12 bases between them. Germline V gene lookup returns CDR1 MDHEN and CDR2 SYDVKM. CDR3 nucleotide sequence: TGTGCCAGTGTGAGAGGGGGGAACACCGGGGAGCTGTTTTTT. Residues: CASVRGGNTGELFF.

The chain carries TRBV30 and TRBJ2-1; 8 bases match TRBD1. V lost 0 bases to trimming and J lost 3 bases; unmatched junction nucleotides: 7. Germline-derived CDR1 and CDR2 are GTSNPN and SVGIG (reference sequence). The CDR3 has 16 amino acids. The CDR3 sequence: CAWSVPRGRHYNEQFF. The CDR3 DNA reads TGTGCCTGGAGTGTACCCAGGGGGCGTCACTACAATGAGCAGTTCTTC.

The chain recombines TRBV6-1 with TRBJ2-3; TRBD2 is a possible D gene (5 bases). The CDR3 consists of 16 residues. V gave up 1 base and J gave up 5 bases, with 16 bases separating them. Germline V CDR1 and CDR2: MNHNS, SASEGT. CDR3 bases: TGTGCCAGCAGTGAAGTATCTAGCTGGGGTGTAGATACGCAGTATTTT. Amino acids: CASSEVSSWGVDTQYF.

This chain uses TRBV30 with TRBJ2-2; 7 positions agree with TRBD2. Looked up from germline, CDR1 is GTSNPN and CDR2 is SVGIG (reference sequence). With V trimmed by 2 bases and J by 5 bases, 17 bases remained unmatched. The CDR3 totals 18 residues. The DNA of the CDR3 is TGTGCCTGGAGTCCCCCTTGGGTTGGCGGGGGAGCAACCGGGGAGCTGTTTTTT. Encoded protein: CAWSPPWVGGGATGELFF.

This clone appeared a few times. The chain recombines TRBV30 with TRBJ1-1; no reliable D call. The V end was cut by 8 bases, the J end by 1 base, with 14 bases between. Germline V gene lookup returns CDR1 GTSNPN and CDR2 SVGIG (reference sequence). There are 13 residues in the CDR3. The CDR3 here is CAHRRGTNTEAFF. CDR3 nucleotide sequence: TGTGCCCATAGACGGGGTACGAACACTGAAGCTTTCTTT.

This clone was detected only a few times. The CDR3 is CAISEGGGVVRPQHF. Here the CDR3 DNA reads TGTGCCATCAGTGAGGGTGGGGGGGTGGTGAGGCCCCAGCATTTT. The chain has TRBV10-3 and TRBJ1-5; the D gene is possibly TRBD1 (5 bases). The CDR3 is 15 amino acids. V lost 2 bases and J lost 9, with 17 bases in between. The germline CDR1 and CDR2 sequences are ENHRY and SYGVKD.

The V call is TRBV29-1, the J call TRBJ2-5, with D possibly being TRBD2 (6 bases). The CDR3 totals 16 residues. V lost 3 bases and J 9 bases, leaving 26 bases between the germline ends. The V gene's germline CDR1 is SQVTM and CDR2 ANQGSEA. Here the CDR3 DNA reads TGCAGCGTTGATCGGGGGACCACCCGCAAGAGGATACCCCAGTACTTC. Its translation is CSVDRGTTRKRIPQYF.

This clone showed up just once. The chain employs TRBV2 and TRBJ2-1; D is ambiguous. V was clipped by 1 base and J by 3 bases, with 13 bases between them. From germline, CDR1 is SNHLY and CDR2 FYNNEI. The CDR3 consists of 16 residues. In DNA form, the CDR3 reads TGTGCCAGCAGTGAAGTGACACTCTCTATCTACAATGAGCAGTTCTTC. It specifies CASSEVTLSIYNEQFF.

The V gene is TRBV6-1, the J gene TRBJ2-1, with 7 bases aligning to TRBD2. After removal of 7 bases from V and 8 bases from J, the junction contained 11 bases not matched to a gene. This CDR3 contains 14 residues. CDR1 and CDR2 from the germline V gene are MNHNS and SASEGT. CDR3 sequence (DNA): TGTGCCAGCACTCCGGGACTATATAGGGATGAGCAGTTCTTC. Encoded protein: CASTPGLYRDEQFF.

CDR3 protein: CASSLSSGGAADTQYF. The DNA for the CDR3 is TGTGCCAGCAGCTTGAGTAGCGGGGGGGCCGCAGATACGCAGTATTTT. This chain joins TRBV5-6 and TRBJ2-3; TRBD2 matches 11 bases. This CDR3 has 16 residues. Germline lookup yields CDR1 SGHDT and CDR2 YYEEEE. The trim removed 1 base at V and 4 bases at J, leaving 5 bases unmatched.

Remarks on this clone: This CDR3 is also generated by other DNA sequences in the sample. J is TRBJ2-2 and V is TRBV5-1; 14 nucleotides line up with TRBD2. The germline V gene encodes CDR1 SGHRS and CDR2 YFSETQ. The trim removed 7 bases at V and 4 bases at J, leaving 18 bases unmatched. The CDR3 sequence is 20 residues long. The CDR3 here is CASWSGGPGLAGVGTGELFF. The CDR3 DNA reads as TGCGCCAGCTGGTCGGGCGGACCGGGACTAGCGGGGGTAGGCACCGGGGAGCTGTTTTTT. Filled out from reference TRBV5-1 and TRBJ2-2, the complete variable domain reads KAGVTQTPRYLIKTRGQQVTLSCSPISGHRSVSWYQQTPGQGLQFLFEYFSETQRNKGNFPGRFSGRQFSNSRSEMNVSTLELGDSALYLCASWSGGPGLAGVGTGELFFGEGSRLTVL.

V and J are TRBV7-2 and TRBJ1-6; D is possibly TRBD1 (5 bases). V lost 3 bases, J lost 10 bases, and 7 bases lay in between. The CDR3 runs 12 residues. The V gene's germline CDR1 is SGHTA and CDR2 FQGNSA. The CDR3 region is CASSFWGSPLHF. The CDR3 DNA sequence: TGTGCCAGCAGCTTTTGGGGCTCACCCCTCCACTTT. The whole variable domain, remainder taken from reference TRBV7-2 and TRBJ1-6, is GAGVSQSPSNKVTEKGKDVELRCDPISGHTALYWYRQSLGQGLEFLIYFQGNSAPDKSGLPSDRFSAERTGGSVSTLTIQRTQQEDSAVYLCASSFWGSPLHFGNGTRLTVT.